These 11 T cell receptor beta chains were all obtained from the same sample, sequenced in a study of cytomegalovirus exposure and HLA in healthy donors. PCR was performed using 60 Vbeta and 13 Jbeta primers. Assay: immunoSEQ multiplex PCR; the TCRdb copy retains only in-frame clones and omits some. The sample holds about 240,000 clones, around 81% seen once. The sample was PBMCs. The origin of the receptors is a woman aged 55-70 years in good health and CMV-seropositive.

The rearrangement joins TRBV30 to TRBJ1-3; tentatively, D is TRBD1 (5 bases). Germline V gives CDR1 GTSNPN, CDR2 SVGIG (reference sequence). There are 19 residues in the CDR3. The ends were cut back, 3 bases at V and 1 base at J, with 25 bases in the middle. CDR3 DNA: TGTGCCTGGAGCCGCCTGACAGAAAGCTTTTCCTCATCTGGAAACACCATATATTTT. This codes for CAWSRLTESFSSSGNTIYF.

The chain has TRBV5-1 and TRBJ1-5, with 7 bases lining up with TRBD1. The ends lost 1 base at V and 7 bases at J; junction bases unmatched: 8. Germline CDR1 SGHRS, CDR2 YFSETQ. The CDR3 length is 15 residues. This CDR3 is CASSLRPGGEQPQHF. DNA for the CDR3: TGCGCCAGCAGCTTGAGGCCAGGGGGAGAGCAGCCCCAGCATTTT. Variable domain in full (rest from reference TRBV5-1 and TRBJ1-5): KAGVTQTPRYLIKTRGQQVTLSCSPISGHRSVSWYQQTPGQGLQFLFEYFSETQRNKGNFPGRFSGRQFSNSRSEMNVSTLELGDSALYLCASSLRPGGEQPQHFGDGTRLSIL.

The sample holds a few counts of this clone. CDR3 coding DNA: TGTGCCTGGAGTGTTCCCGGTGTGTCTGGAAACACCATATATTTT. Amino acids: CAWSVPGVSGNTIYF. This chain links TRBV30 with TRBJ1-3, with unresolved D. Deletions cut 0 bases from V and 1 base from J, with 10 bases between. The CDR3 has 15 residues. Germline V lookup: CDR1 GTSNPN, CDR2 SVGIG (reference sequence).

The chain has TRBV6-5 and TRBJ2-3; 13 bases match TRBD2. The CDR3 runs to 16 residues. The J segment lost 4 bases and the V segment lost 4 bases, leaving 5 bases of the junction unmatched. CDR1 is MNHEY, CDR2 SVGAGI, per germline. CDR3 amino acids: CASSSRLAGGPDTQYF. In DNA, the CDR3 is TGTGCCAGCAGTTCAAGACTAGCGGGAGGTCCAGATACGCAGTATTTT.

The chain employs TRBV2 and TRBJ2-3, with 9 bases matching TRBD1. Trimming cost V 6 bases and J 3 bases; bases outside gene matches: 4. Germline CDR1 SNHLY, CDR2 FYNNEI. CDR3 length: 14 residues. CDR3 sequence reads: CASRVDRGTDTQYF. CDR3 coding DNA: TGTGCCAGCAGGGTGGACAGGGGAACAGATACGCAGTATTTT.

The gene calls are TRBV7-2 and TRBJ1-2, with D unclear. Germline values: CDR1 SGHTA, CDR2 FQGNSA. The CDR3 totals 14 residues. V lost 5 bases and J 6 bases, leaving 16 bases between the germline ends. The CDR3 here is CASSLNEPLNGYTF. The CDR3 DNA sequence: TGTGCCAGCAGCCTGAATGAGCCCCTGAATGGCTACACCTTC.

V and J are TRBV7-2 and TRBJ2-3; D may be TRBD2 (5 bases). V dropped 4 bases and J dropped 8 bases, with 13 bases sitting between them. Germline V gene data show CDR1 as SGHTA and CDR2 as FQGNSA. This CDR3 has 13 residues. CDR3 sequence reads: CASSSSPAGTQYF. The CDR3 DNA reads as TGTGCCAGCAGCTCCTCCCCCGCGGGTACGCAGTATTTT.

The chain combines TRBV5-1 with TRBJ1-4; TRBD1 might be the D (6 bases). CDR1 is SGHRS and CDR2 is YFSETQ in the germline V gene. This CDR3 has 17 amino acids. Trimming took 5 bases from V and 0 from J, leaving 17 bases between them. The CDR3, as DNA: TGCGCCAGCAGGTCTCACAGGGTAGACGCAACTAATGAAAAACTGTTTTTT. Translated, it gives CASRSHRVDATNEKLFF.

The chain carries TRBV7-9 and TRBJ2-2; D possibly corresponds to TRBD1 (6 bases). Trimming left V 3 bases short and J 4 bases short, with 12 bases between. CDR3 size: 15 residues. Germline V gene sequence: CDR1 SEHNR, CDR2 FQNEAQ (reference sequence). CDR3 sequence reads: CASSFFQGSTGELFF. DNA for the CDR3: TGTGCCAGCAGCTTTTTCCAGGGGAGCACCGGGGAGCTGTTTTTT. The full variable domain, completed using reference TRBV7-9 and TRBJ2-2, is DTGVSQNPRHKITKRGQNVTFRCDPISEHNRLYWYRQTLGQGPEFLTYFQNEAQLEKSRLLSDRFSAERPKGSFSTLEIQRTEQGDSAMYLCASSFFQGSTGELFFGEGSRLTVL.

The CDR3 DNA reads TGTGCTAGTGGTTTGGGGTCGGGGGGACCCCAGCATTTT. This translates into CASGLGSGGPQHF. The chain employs TRBV12-5 and TRBJ1-5, with a weak D call TRBD1 (5 bases). CDR3 length equals 13 residues. Trimming stripped 1 base from V and 10 bases from J, with 11 bases between. Germline CDR1 and CDR2: LGHNT and FRNRAP.

The chain employs TRBV9 and TRBJ2-3; D may be TRBD1 (6 bases). The CDR3 has 17 residues. Germline V gene data show CDR1 as SGDLS and CDR2 as YYNGEE. V was clipped by 0 bases and J by 2 bases, with 16 bases between them. CDR3 nucleotides: TGTGCCAGCAGCGTAGGGCGCGGTGGACAGAACACAGATACGCAGTATTTT. It yields the protein CASSVGRGGQNTDTQYF.